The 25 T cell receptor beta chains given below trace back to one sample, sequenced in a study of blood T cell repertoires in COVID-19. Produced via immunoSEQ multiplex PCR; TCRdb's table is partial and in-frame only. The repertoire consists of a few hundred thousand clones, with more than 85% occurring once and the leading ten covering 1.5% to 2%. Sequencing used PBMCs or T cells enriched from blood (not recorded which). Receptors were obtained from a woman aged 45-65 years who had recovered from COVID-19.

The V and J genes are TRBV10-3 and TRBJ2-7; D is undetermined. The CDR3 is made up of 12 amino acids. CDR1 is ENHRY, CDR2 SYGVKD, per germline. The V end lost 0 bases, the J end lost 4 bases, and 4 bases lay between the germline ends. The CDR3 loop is CAISESNYEQYF. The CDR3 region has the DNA TGTGCCATCAGTGAGTCTAATTACGAGCAGTACTTC.

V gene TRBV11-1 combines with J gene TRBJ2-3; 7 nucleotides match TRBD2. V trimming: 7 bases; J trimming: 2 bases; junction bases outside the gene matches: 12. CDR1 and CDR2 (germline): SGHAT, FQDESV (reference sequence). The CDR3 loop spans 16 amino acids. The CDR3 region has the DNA TGTGCCAGCACCCTAACTGGCGGGAGTTTCACAGATACGCAGTATTTT. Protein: CASTLTGGSFTDTQYF. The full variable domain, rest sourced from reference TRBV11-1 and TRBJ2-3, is EAEVAQSPRYKITEKSQAVAFWCDPISGHATLYWYRQILGQGPELLVQFQDESVVDDSQLPKDRFSAERLKGVDSTLKIQPAELGDSAMYLCASTLTGGSFTDTQYFGPGTRLTVL.

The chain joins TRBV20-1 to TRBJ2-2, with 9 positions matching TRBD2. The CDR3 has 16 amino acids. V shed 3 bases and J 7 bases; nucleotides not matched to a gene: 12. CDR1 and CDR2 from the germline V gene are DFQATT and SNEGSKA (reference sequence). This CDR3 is CSASKCGRASGGELFF. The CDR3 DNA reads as TGCAGTGCTAGTAAGTGCGGGAGGGCCTCCGGCGGGGAGCTGTTTTTT.

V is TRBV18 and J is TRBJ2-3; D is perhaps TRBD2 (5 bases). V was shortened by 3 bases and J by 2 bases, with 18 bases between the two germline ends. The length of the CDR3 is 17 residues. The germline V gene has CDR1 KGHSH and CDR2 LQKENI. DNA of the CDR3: TGTGCCAGCTCACCCTTCGGTCGCTACGGGAACACAGATACGCAGTATTTT. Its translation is CASSPFGRYGNTDTQYF.

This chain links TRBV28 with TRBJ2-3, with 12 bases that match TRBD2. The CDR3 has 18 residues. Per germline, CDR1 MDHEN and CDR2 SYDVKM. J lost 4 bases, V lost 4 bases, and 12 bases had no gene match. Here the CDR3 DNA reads TGTGCCAGCAGTTCCGTAAAAAAGACTAGCGGGAGCTCAGATACGCAGTATTTT. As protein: CASSSVKKTSGSSDTQYF. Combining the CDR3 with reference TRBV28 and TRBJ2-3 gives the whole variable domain DVKVTQSSRYLVKRTGEKVFLECVQDMDHENMFWYRQDPGLGLRLIYFSYDVKMKEKGDIPEGYSVSREKKERFSLILESASTNQTSMYLCASSSVKKTSGSSDTQYFGPGTRLTVL.

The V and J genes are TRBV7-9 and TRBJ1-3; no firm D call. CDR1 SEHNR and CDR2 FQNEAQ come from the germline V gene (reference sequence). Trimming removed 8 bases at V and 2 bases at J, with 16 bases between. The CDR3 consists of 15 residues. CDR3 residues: CASSVSSGTGNTIYF. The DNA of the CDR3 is TGTGCCAGCTCTGTTTCTTCGGGGACTGGAAACACCATATATTTT.

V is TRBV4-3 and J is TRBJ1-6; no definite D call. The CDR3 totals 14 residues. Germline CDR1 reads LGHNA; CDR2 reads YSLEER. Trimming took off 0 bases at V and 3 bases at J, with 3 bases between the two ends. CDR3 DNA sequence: TGCGCCAGCAGCCAAGACTACTATAATTCACCCCTCCACTTT. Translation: CASSQDYYNSPLHF.

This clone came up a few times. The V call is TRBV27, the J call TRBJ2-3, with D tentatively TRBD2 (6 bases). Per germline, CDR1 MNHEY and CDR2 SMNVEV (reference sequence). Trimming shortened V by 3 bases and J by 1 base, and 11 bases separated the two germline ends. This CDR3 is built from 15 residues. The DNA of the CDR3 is TGTGCCAGCAGTTTTGACGGGGGACGCACAGATACGCAGTATTTT. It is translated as CASSFDGGRTDTQYF.

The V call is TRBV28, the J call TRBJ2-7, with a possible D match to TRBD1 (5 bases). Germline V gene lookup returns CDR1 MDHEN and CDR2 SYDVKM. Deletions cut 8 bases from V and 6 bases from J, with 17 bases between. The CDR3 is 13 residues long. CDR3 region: CASYQTQGAEQYF. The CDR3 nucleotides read TGTGCCAGCTACCAAACGCAGGGCGCCGAGCAGTACTTC.

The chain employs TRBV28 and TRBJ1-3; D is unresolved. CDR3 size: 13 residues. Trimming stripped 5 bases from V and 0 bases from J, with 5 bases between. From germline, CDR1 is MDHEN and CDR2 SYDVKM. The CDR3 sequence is CASSRLSGNTIYF. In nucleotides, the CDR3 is TGTGCCAGCAGTCGACTCTCTGGAAACACCATATATTTT. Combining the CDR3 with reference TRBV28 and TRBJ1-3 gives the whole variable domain DVKVTQSSRYLVKRTGEKVFLECVQDMDHENMFWYRQDPGLGLRLIYFSYDVKMKEKGDIPEGYSVSREKKERFSLILESASTNQTSMYLCASSRLSGNTIYFGEGSWLTVV.

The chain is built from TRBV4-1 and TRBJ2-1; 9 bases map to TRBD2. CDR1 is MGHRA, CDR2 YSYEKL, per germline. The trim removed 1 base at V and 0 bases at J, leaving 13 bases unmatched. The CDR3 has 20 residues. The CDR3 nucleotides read TGCGCCAGCAGCCAAGGAACGCTAGCGGGAATTCTGAGCTCCTACAATGAGCAGTTCTTC. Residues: CASSQGTLAGILSSYNEQFF.

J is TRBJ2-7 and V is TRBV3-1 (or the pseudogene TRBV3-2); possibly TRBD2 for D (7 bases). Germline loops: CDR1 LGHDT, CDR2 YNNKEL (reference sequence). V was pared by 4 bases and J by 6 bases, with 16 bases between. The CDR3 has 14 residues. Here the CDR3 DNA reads TGTGCCAGCAGCCCGATGGGGGGGGGCCTCGAGCAGTACTTC. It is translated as CASSPMGGGLEQYF.

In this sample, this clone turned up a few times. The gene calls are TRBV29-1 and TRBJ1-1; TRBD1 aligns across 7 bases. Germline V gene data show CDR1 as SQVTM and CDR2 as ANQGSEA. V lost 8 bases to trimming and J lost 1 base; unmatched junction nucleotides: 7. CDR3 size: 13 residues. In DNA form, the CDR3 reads TGCAGCACCCGACAGGGTAGGAACACTGAAGCTTTCTTT. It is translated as CSTRQGRNTEAFF.

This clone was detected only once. The CDR3 loop is CASSLLDFRGGYTF. The CDR3 coding sequence is TGTGCCAGCTCACTGCTTGACTTCCGCGGTGGCTACACCTTC. This chain uses TRBV18 with TRBJ1-2; no reliable D call. Germline V gene data show CDR1 as KGHSH and CDR2 as LQKENI. The CDR3 is 14 amino acids. Trimming pared 4 bases from V and 7 bases from J, leaving 16 bases between.

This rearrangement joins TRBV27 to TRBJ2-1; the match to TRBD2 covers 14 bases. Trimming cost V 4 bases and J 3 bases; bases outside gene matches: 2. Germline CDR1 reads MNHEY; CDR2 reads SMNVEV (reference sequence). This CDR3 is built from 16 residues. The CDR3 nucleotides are TGTGCCAGCAGTTCCGGGACTAGCGGGAGCTACAATGAGCAGTTCTTC. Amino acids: CASSSGTSGSYNEQFF.

The CDR3 is CASSMVMRGANVLTF. The CDR3 DNA sequence: TGTGCCAGTAGTATGGTAATGCGTGGGGCCAACGTCCTGACTTTC. V usage is TRBV19 and J usage is TRBJ2-6; D is unclear. V gave up 3 bases and J gave up 3 bases, with 9 bases separating them. The germline V gene encodes CDR1 LNHDA and CDR2 SQIVND (reference sequence). This CDR3 comprises 15 residues.

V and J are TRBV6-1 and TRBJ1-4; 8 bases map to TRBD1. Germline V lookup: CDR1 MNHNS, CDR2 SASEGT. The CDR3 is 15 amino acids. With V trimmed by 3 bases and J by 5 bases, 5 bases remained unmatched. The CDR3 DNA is TGTGCCAGCAGTGACGACAGGGGAGGCAATGAAAAACTGTTTTTT. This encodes CASSDDRGGNEKLFF.

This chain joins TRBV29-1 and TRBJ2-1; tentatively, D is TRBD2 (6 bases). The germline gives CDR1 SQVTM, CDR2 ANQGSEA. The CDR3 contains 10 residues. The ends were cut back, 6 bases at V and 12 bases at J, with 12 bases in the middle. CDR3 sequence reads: CSVGDSRQFF. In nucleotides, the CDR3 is TGCAGCGTGGGGGACTCCAGGCAGTTCTTC.

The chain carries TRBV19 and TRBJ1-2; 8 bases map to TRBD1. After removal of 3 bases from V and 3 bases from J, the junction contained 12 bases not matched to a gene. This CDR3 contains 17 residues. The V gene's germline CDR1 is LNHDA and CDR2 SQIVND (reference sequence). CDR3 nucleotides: TGTGCCAGTAGTATCAGCGCGACAGGGGAGGGCTACTATGGCTACACCTTC. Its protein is CASSISATGEGYYGYTF.

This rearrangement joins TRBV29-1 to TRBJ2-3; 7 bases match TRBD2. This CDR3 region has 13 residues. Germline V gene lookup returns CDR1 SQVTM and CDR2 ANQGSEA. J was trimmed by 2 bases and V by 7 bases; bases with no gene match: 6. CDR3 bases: TGCAGCGCCCTAAGCGGGGACACAGATACGCAGTATTTT. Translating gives CSALSGDTDTQYF.

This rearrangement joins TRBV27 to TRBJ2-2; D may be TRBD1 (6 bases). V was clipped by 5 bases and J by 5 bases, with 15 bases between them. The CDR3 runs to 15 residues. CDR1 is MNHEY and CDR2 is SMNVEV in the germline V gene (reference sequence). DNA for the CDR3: TGTGCCAGCAGTCTACAAGGGGACATTACCGGGGAGCTGTTTTTT. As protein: CASSLQGDITGELFF.

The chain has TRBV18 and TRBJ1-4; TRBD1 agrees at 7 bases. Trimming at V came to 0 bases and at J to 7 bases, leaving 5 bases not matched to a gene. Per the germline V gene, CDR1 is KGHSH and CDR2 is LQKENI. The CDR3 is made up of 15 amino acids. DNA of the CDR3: TGTGCCAGCTCACCACCAGACAGGGCAGGTGAAAAACTGTTTTTT. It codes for CASSPPDRAGEKLFF. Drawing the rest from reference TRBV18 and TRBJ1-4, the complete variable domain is NAGVMQNPRHLVRRRGQEARLRCSPMKGHSHVYWYRQLPEEGLKFMVYLQKENIIDESGMPKERFSAEFPKEGPSILRIQQVVRGDSAAYFCASSPPDRAGEKLFFGSGTQLSVL.

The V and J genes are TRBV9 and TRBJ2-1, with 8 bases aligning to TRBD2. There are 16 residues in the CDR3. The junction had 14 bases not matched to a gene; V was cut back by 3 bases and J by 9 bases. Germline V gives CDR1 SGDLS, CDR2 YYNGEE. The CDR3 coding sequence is TGTGCCAGCAGCGCTCCCGAAGCGGGAGAGGCGGGTGAGCAGTTCTTC. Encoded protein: CASSAPEAGEAGEQFF.

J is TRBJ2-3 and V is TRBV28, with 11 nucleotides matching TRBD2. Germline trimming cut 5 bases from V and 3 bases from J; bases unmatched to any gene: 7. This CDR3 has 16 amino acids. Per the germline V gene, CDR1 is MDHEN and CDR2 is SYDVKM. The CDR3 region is CASSLSTSGMTDTQYF. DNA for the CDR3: TGTGCCAGCAGTCTCTCGACTAGCGGGATGACAGATACGCAGTATTTT.

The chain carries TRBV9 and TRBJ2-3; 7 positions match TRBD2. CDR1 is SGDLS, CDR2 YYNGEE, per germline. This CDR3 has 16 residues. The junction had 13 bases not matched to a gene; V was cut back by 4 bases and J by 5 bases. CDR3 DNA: TGTGCCAGCAGCTACAGCGAGGGGAGGGCCAAAGATACGCAGTATTTT. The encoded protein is CASSYSEGRAKDTQYF.